Shown below are 27 T cell receptor beta chains from a single sample sequenced in a study of blood T cell repertoires in COVID-19 (dated by TCRdb to 2020 to 2022). The library was made by the immunoSEQ multiplex PCR assay. The immuneACCESS repertoire file appears here via TCRdb, limited to in-frame rearrangements. These files lack a portion of the clones; in checked studies, under half of the deficit traces to unresolved V genes, and the cause of the others is not known. The sample table holds about 400,000 clones, of which about 90% were seen once. The top ten clones comprise 2.5% to 3% of the sample. Sequencing was done on a sample of PBMCs or T cells enriched from blood (not recorded which). These receptor sequences come from a woman aged 25 to 45 who had recovered from COVID-19.

The J gene is TRBJ2-2, the V gene TRBV7-2; 7 bases align to TRBD1. The ends lost 6 bases at V and 2 bases at J; junction bases unmatched: 3. This CDR3 is built from 14 residues. Per the germline V gene, CDR1 is SGHTA and CDR2 is FQGNSA. In DNA form, the CDR3 reads TGTGCCAGCAGGGGACAGCCTAACACCGGGGAGCTGTTTTTT. Encoded protein: CASRGQPNTGELFF. Based on the CDR3 plus reference TRBV7-2 and TRBJ2-2, the full variable domain is GAGVSQSPSNKVTEKGKDVELRCDPISGHTALYWYRQSLGQGLEFLIYFQGNSAPDKSGLPSDRFSAERTGGSVSTLTIQRTQQEDSAVYLCASRGQPNTGELFFGEGSRLTVL.

This chain connects TRBV19 to TRBJ1-2; TRBD1 agrees at 7 bases. The germline gives CDR1 LNHDA, CDR2 SQIVND (reference sequence). Trimming cost V 7 bases and J 3 bases; bases outside gene matches: 5. The CDR3 has 13 residues. The CDR3: CASTSTGYYGYTF. CDR3 nucleotide sequence: TGTGCCAGTACTTCGACAGGGTACTATGGCTACACCTTC.

This chain joins TRBV2 and TRBJ2-2; 8 bases align to TRBD2. The germline V gene encodes CDR1 SNHLY and CDR2 FYNNEI. V shed 3 bases, J shed 4 bases, and the junction held 4 bases outside the gene matches. The CDR3 extends over 15 amino acids. The CDR3 sequence is CASSDREGSTGELFF. CDR3 DNA sequence: TGTGCCAGCAGTGACCGGGAGGGATCCACCGGGGAGCTGTTTTTT.

The chain links TRBV19 to TRBJ2-1; maybe TRBD2 (6 bases). Per germline, CDR1 LNHDA and CDR2 SQIVND (reference sequence). The CDR3 runs to 14 residues. Trimming pared 7 bases from V and 4 bases from J, leaving 14 bases between. CDR3: CASTKKEGYNEQFF. Written as DNA, the CDR3 is TGTGCCAGTACTAAGAAGGAGGGGTACAATGAGCAGTTCTTC.

This chain connects TRBV18 to TRBJ2-1; 9 bases map to TRBD1. The CDR3 runs to 15 residues. Germline-derived CDR1 and CDR2 are KGHSH and LQKENI. Trimming took 3 bases from V and 5 from J; bases not matched to a gene: 5. The CDR3 here is CASSPGTGSHNEQFF. The CDR3 DNA is TGTGCCAGCTCACCGGGGACAGGGTCCCACAATGAGCAGTTCTTC.

V and J are TRBV6-5 and TRBJ1-2; TRBD1 might be the D (6 bases). This CDR3 comprises 15 residues. V shed 11 bases and J shed 6 bases, with 25 bases lying between them. Germline CDR1 reads MNHEY; CDR2 reads SVGAGI. The CDR3 DNA reads as TGTGCCGAATTAGGTGGATGGGGGGGGCAAAATGGCTACACCTTC. Its protein product is CAELGGWGGQNGYTF.

The genes are TRBV20-1 and TRBJ1-4; 7 bases match TRBD1. With V trimmed by 4 bases and J by 4 bases, 6 bases remained unmatched. CDR3 size: 14 residues. Germline values: CDR1 DFQATT, CDR2 SNEGSKA (reference sequence). In nucleotides, the CDR3 is TGCAGTGCTATTGACAGGGCTGGTAATGAAAAACTGTTTTTT. Encoded protein: CSAIDRAGNEKLFF.

This chain links TRBV27 with TRBJ2-3; 7 bases are shared with TRBD1. V shed 5 bases, J shed 1 base, and the junction held 9 bases outside the gene matches. The CDR3 extends over 16 amino acids. Per the germline V gene, CDR1 is MNHEY and CDR2 is SMNVEV (reference sequence). Here the CDR3 reads CASSPQTGLGTDTQYF. The CDR3 bases are TGTGCCAGCAGTCCCCAGACAGGGCTTGGCACAGATACGCAGTATTTT.

The V and J genes are TRBV9 and TRBJ2-7, with D possibly being TRBD2 (6 bases). This CDR3 spans 13 amino acids. Trimming took off 3 bases at V and 5 bases at J, with 12 bases between the two ends. Germline loops: CDR1 SGDLS, CDR2 YYNGEE. The CDR3 loop reads CASSAIGGDEQYF. The CDR3 nucleotides read TGTGCCAGCAGCGCCATCGGCGGGGACGAGCAGTACTTC.

This clone appeared a few times. The CDR3 is CASSLRTGRTNEKLFF. The CDR3 coding sequence is TGCGCCAGCAGCCTCAGGACAGGGAGGACTAATGAAAAACTGTTTTTT. The chain recombines TRBV4-1 with TRBJ1-4, with 8 bases aligning to TRBD1. V shed 4 bases and J 2 bases; nucleotides not matched to a gene: 6. Looked up from germline, CDR1 is MGHRA and CDR2 is YSYEKL. This CDR3 spans 16 amino acids.

There are a few counts of this clone. The rearrangement links TRBV12-3 or TRBV12-4 to TRBJ2-1, with D perhaps TRBD2 (6 bases). The CDR3 contains 12 residues. Between the trimmed V and J ends, which lost 6 bases and 10 bases, there was a span of 13 bases. Written as DNA, the CDR3 is TGTGCCAGCAGGTGGGGGGACGGAGAGCAGTTCTTC. Translated, it gives CASRWGDGEQFF.

The chain uses TRBV7-9 and TRBJ1-1; no firm D call. Germline CDR1 reads SEHNR; CDR2 reads FQNEAQ (reference sequence). The V end was cut by 3 bases, the J end by 2 bases, with 13 bases between. The CDR3 runs to 15 residues. CDR3 coding DNA: TGTGCCAGCAGCTTCTGGGCGGGAGGTAACACTGAAGCTTTCTTT. Protein sequence: CASSFWAGGNTEAFF.

This sequence joins TRBV28 and TRBJ1-2; D is perhaps TRBD1 (6 bases). V shed 2 bases and J shed 4 bases, with 11 bases lying between them. The CDR3 is 14 residues long. Germline V CDR1 and CDR2: MDHEN, SYDVKM. The DNA for the CDR3 is TGTGCCAGCAGTTTAGGGCAGGGGAGCTATGGCTACACCTTC. Encoded protein: CASSLGQGSYGYTF.

The V call is TRBV5-1, the J call TRBJ2-1; TRBD2 aligns across 7 bases. The V gene end was trimmed by 7 bases and the J gene end by 0 bases; junction bases not matched to a gene: 4. The CDR3 has 14 residues. Germline assignment: CDR1 SGHRS and CDR2 YFSETQ. CDR3 protein: CASREASSYNEQFF. CDR3 nucleotides: TGCGCCAGCCGGGAGGCCAGCTCCTACAATGAGCAGTTCTTC.

V is TRBV28 and J is TRBJ2-7; 8 bases map to TRBD1. Unmatched junction bases numbered 6, after V lost 5 bases and J lost 3 bases. The CDR3 contains 14 residues. The germline gives CDR1 MDHEN, CDR2 SYDVKM. The CDR3 sequence: CASSQRQGIYEQYF. CDR3 sequence (DNA): TGTGCCAGCAGTCAAAGACAGGGGATCTACGAGCAGTACTTC.

A few counts support this clone. The chain combines TRBV7-2 with TRBJ1-5; TRBD1 is a possible D gene (5 bases). The germline V gene has CDR1 SGHTA and CDR2 FQGNSA. V was cut by 5 bases and J by 4 bases, with 18 bases left in between. This CDR3 has 16 amino acids. The CDR3 nucleotides are TGTGCCAGCAGCCCCCGTGGGGCGCTGGAAAATCAGCCCCAGCATTTT. It yields the protein CASSPRGALENQPQHF.

This clone was detected only a few times. The chain is built from TRBV4-1 and TRBJ1-4; D is perhaps TRBD1 (5 bases). V lost 3 bases and J lost 7, with 15 bases in between. There are 15 residues in the CDR3. Germline CDR1 MGHRA, CDR2 YSYEKL. CDR3 in DNA: TGCGCCAGCAGCCAGGGCGGACCGGGGGGTGAAAAACTGTTTTTT. The encoded protein is CASSQGGPGGEKLFF.

The table lists this clone with a few counts. The CDR3 loop is CASSQGLGETQYF. The CDR3 DNA reads as TGTGCCAGCAGCCAGGGCCTCGGAGAGACCCAGTACTTC. The V call is TRBV11-1, the J call TRBJ2-5; perhaps TRBD1 as D (5 bases). With 5 bases removed from V and 4 bases from J, the gap between germline ends came to 11 bases. The CDR3 has 13 amino acids. CDR1 and CDR2 (germline): SGHAT, FQDESV (reference sequence).

V is TRBV6-5 and J is TRBJ2-3, with D maybe TRBD2 (5 bases). Deletions cut 6 bases from V and 1 base from J, with 11 bases between. The CDR3 length is 14 residues. In germline, CDR1 is MNHEY, CDR2 SVGAGI. The CDR3 nucleotides are TGTGCCAGCAGCGAGGGTGGGGGCACAGATACGCAGTATTTT. This gives the protein CASSEGGGTDTQYF.

The rearrangement links TRBV13 to TRBJ2-2; TRBD2 might be the D (6 bases). The CDR3 runs 16 residues. V shed 0 bases and J shed 4 bases, with 12 bases lying between them. CDR1 is PRHDT, CDR2 FYEKMQ, per germline (reference sequence). The CDR3 nucleotides are TGTGCCAGCAGCTTAGGGCGCGGGGATCGCACCGGGGAGCTGTTTTTT. Translation: CASSLGRGDRTGELFF.

The chain joins TRBV30 to TRBJ2-7, with 8 bases fitting TRBD1. CDR3 length equals 14 residues. CDR1 and CDR2 (germline): GTSNPN, SVGIG (reference sequence). After removal of 0 bases from V and 1 base from J, the junction contained 2 bases not matched to a gene. CDR3 in DNA: TGTGCCTGGAGTGTCAGGGGGCGGTCCTACGAGCAGTACTTC. Translation: CAWSVRGRSYEQYF.

The V and J genes are TRBV3-1 (or the pseudogene TRBV3-2) and TRBJ1-1; TRBD1 might be the D (5 bases). CDR1 and CDR2 from the germline V gene are LGHDT and YNNKEL (reference sequence). This CDR3 is 13 amino acids long. V lost 4 bases and J lost 5, with 11 bases in between. CDR3 protein: CASSPRQSTEAFF. CDR3 bases: TGTGCCAGCAGCCCCCGACAGTCAACTGAAGCTTTCTTT.

The CDR3 nucleotides read TGTGCCAGCAGTTACGCGGGGGGCACAGATACGCAGTATTTT. Protein sequence: CASSYAGGTDTQYF. This chain uses TRBV7-3 with TRBJ2-3, with TRBD2 identical over 7 bases. V trimming: 6 bases; J trimming: 1 base; junction bases outside the gene matches: 4. The V gene's germline CDR1 is SGHTA and CDR2 FQGTGA. The CDR3 length is 14 residues.

The chain carries TRBV27 and TRBJ2-1, with TRBD2 identical over 8 bases. Germline V gene lookup returns CDR1 MNHEY and CDR2 SMNVEV (reference sequence). The CDR3 has 16 amino acids. V lost 5 bases, J lost 4 bases, and 10 bases stayed unmatched. DNA of the CDR3: TGTGCCAGCAGTGCCTCACTAGCGGAGCTTTACAATGAGCAGTTCTTC. This codes for CASSASLAELYNEQFF.

The chain recombines TRBV2 with TRBJ1-4, with a weak D call TRBD1 (5 bases). The CDR3 contains 15 residues. The germline CDR1 and CDR2 sequences are SNHLY and FYNNEI. V lost 8 bases, J lost 3 bases, and 16 bases lay in between. Here the CDR3 DNA reads TGTGCCAGCTCCCCGGGACTTTTCCCTAATGAAAAACTGTTTTTT. Translated: CASSPGLFPNEKLFF. The whole variable domain, filled in from reference TRBV2 and TRBJ1-4, reads EPEVTQTPSHQVTQMGQEVILRCVPISNHLYFYWYRQILGQKVEFLVSFYNNEISEKSEIFDDQFSVERPDGSNFTLKIRSTKLEDSAMYFCASSPGLFPNEKLFFGSGTQLSVL.

A note on this clone: At the DNA level, this CDR3 is encoded by other sequences in the same sample as well. The chain uses TRBV5-1 and TRBJ2-2; 7 bases fit TRBD1. V dropped 0 bases and J dropped 2; count of bases not matched to a gene: 1. The CDR3 has 15 amino acids. Per germline, CDR1 SGHRS and CDR2 YFSETQ. The CDR3 protein is CASSLGQGNTGELFF. CDR3 DNA: TGCGCCAGCAGCTTGGGACAGGGCAACACCGGGGAGCTGTTTTTT.

The rearrangement joins TRBV6-5 to TRBJ1-4, with D perhaps TRBD1 (6 bases). The V gene lost 6 bases and the J gene lost 7 bases, with 15 bases spanning the gap. The CDR3 is 14 residues long. CDR1 and CDR2 from the germline V gene are MNHEY and SVGAGI. CDR3 coding DNA: TGTGCCAGCAGAATAGGACAGTGGGGTGAAAAACTGTTTTTT. It is translated as CASRIGQWGEKLFF.